One TCR beta chain is described in this entry. Germline CDR1 reads SGHTA; CDR2 reads FQGNSA. V shed 4 bases, J shed 10 bases, and the junction held 8 bases outside the gene matches. This CDR3 has 14 residues. These data come from a study of T cell changes during pregnancy in multiple sclerosis. Sequencing was performed with immunoSEQ multiplex PCR; in TCRdb, only in-frame clones are kept and a portion is missing. The repertoire includes around 57,000 clones, 92% of them detected once, and more than 0.15% sits in the top ten. Source: CD4+ T cells from peripheral blood mononuclear cells, taken after pregnancy. The receptor was derived from a female donor in good health, enrolled as a control in a pregnancy study. The V call is TRBV7-2, the J call TRBJ1-4; 8 bases are shared with TRBD1. The CDR3 protein is CASSSEDRGGKLFF. Written as DNA, the CDR3 is TGTGCCAGCAGCTCAGAAGACAGGGGAGGAAAACTGTTTTTT.